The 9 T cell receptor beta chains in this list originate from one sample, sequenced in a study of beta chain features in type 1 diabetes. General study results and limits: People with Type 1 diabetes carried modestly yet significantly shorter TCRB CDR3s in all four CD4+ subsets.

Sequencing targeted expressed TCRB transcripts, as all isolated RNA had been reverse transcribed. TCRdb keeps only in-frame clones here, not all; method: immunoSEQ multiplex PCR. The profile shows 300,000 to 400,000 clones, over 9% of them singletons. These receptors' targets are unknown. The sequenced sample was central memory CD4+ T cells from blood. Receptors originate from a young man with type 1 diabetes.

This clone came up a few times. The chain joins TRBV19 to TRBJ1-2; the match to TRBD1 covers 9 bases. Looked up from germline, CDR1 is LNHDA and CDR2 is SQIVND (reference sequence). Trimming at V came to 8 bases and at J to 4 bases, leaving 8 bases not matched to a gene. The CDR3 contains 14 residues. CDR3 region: CASSSGTGTYGYTF. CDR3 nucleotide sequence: TGTGCCAGTTCCTCCGGGACAGGGACCTATGGCTACACCTTC.

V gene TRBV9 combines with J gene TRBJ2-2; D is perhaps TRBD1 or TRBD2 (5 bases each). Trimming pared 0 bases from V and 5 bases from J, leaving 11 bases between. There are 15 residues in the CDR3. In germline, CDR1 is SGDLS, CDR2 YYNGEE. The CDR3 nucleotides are TGTGCCAGCAGCGTAGCTACTGGGGGAACCGGGGAGCTGTTTTTT. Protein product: CASSVATGGTGELFF.

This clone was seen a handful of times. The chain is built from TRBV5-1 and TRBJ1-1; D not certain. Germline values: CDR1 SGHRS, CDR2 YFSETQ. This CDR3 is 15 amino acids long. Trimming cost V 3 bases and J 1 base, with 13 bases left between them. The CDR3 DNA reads TGCGCCAGCAGCTCCGTCGGTCCGGAGAACACTGAAGCTTTCTTT. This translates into CASSSVGPENTEAFF.

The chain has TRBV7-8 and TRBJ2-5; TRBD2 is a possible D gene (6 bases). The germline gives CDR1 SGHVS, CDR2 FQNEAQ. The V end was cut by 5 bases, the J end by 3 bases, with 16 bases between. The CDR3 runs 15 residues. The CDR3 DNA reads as TGTGCCAGCAGCCGCCAGGTGGGGGGAGAAGAGACCCAGTACTTC. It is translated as CASSRQVGGEETQYF.

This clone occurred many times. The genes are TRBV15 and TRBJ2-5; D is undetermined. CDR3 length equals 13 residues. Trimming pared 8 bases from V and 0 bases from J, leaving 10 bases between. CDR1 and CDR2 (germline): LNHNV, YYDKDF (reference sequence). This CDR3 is CATETQYQETQYF. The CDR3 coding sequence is TGTGCCACCGAGACACAGTACCAAGAGACCCAGTACTTC.

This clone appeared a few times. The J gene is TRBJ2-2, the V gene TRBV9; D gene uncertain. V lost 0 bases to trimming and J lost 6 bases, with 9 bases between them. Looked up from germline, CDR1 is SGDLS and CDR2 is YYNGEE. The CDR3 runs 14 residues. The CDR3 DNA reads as TGTGCCAGCAGCGTAGCCCCGTCCCCCGGGGAGCTGTTTTTT. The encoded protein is CASSVAPSPGELFF.

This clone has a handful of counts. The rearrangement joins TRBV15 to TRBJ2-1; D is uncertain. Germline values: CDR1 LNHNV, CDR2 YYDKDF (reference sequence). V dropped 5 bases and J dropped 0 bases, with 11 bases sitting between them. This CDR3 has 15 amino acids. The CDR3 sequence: CATSEDVSSYNEQFF. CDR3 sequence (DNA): TGTGCCACCAGCGAGGACGTGAGCTCCTACAATGAGCAGTTCTTC. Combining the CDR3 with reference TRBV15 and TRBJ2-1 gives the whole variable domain DAMVIQNPRYQVTQFGKPVTLSCSQTLNHNVMYWYQQKSSQAPKLLFHYYDKDFNNEADTPDNFQSRRPNTSFCFLDIRSPGLGDTAMYLCATSEDVSSYNEQFFGPGTRLTVL.

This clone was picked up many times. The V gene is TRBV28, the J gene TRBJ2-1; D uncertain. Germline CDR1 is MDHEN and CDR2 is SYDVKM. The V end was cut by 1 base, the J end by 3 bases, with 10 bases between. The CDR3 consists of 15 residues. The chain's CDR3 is CASSLSDDGYNEQFF. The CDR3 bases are TGTGCCAGCAGTTTATCAGATGACGGCTACAATGAGCAGTTCTTC. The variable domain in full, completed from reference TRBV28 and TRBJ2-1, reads DVKVTQSSRYLVKRTGEKVFLECVQDMDHENMFWYRQDPGLGLRLIYFSYDVKMKEKGDIPEGYSVSREKKERFSLILESASTNQTSMYLCASSLSDDGYNEQFFGPGTRLTVL.

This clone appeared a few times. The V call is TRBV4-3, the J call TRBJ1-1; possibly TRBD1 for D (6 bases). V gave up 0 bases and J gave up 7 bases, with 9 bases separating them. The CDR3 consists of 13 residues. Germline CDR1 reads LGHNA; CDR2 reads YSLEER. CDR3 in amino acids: CASSQETGSEAFF. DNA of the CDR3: TGCGCCAGCAGCCAAGAGACAGGAAGTGAAGCTTTCTTT.